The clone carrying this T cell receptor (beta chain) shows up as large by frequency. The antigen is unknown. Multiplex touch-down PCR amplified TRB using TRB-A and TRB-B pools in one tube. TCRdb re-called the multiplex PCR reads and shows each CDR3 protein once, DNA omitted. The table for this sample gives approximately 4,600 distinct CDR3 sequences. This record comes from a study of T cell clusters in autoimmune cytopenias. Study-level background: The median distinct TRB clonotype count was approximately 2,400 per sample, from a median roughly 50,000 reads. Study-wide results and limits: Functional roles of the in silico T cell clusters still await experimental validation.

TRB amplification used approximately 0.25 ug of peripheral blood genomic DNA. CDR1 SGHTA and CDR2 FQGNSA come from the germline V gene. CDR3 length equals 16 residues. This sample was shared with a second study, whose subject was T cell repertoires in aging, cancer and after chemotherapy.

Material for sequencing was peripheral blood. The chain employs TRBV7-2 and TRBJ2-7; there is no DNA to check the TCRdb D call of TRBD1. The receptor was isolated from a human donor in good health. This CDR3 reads CASSPGEQGLYVKQYF.